The 32 T cell receptor beta chains listed next were all sequenced from one sample in a study of cytomegalovirus exposure and HLA in healthy donors. Amplification used 60 Vbeta primers and 13 Jbeta primers. Profiling relied on immunoSEQ multiplex PCR, and the TCRdb table lists in-frame clones only, not all of them. The sample contains about 98,000 clones, approximately 83% of which appear only once. Material for sequencing was PBMCs. The source of these receptors is a female donor in good health and CMV-seropositive.

The CDR3 protein is CASSPGQGGSYEQYF. In DNA form, the CDR3 reads TGTGCCAGTAGTCCGGGACAGGGAGGCTCCTACGAGCAGTACTTC. V is TRBV19 and J is TRBJ2-7; TRBD1 agrees at 9 bases. The CDR3 totals 15 residues. Unmatched junction bases numbered 5, after V lost 5 bases and J lost 0 bases. Germline loops: CDR1 LNHDA, CDR2 SQIVND (reference sequence).

This clone has more than one count but fewer than ten. The chain employs TRBV7-8 and TRBJ2-3, with D perhaps matching TRBD2 (6 bases). There are 16 residues in the CDR3. The germline V and J ends were trimmed by 4 bases and 4 bases, with 18 bases remaining between them. CDR1 is SGHVS, CDR2 FQNEAQ, per germline. This chain's CDR3 is CASSSTGLPRADTQYF. The CDR3 coding sequence is TGTGCCAGCAGCTCGACGGGACTCCCCAGGGCAGATACGCAGTATTTT. The whole variable domain, remainder taken from reference TRBV7-8 and TRBJ2-3, is GAGVSQSPRYKVAKRGQDVALRCDPISGHVSLFWYQQALGQGPEFLTYFQNEAQLDKSGLPSDRFFAERPEGSVSTLKIQRTQQEDSAVYLCASSSTGLPRADTQYFGPGTRLTVL.

The J gene is TRBJ2-7, the V gene TRBV4-2, with 9 bases matching TRBD1. Germline CDR1 is LGHNA and CDR2 is YNFKEQ. Trimming cost V 5 bases and J 0 bases; bases outside gene matches: 8. The length of the CDR3 is 16 residues. CDR3 DNA sequence: TGTGCCAGCAGCTATATTACAGGGGGCGACTCCTACGAGCAGTACTTC. Translated: CASSYITGGDSYEQYF.

The chain joins TRBV29-1 to TRBJ2-7, with a weak D call TRBD2 (5 bases). V was clipped by 7 bases and J by 0 bases, with 10 bases between them. The CDR3 has 12 residues. Germline CDR1 reads SQVTM; CDR2 reads ANQGSEA. CDR3 sequence: CSAEGNSYEQYF. CDR3 sequence (DNA): TGCAGCGCCGAGGGTAACTCCTACGAGCAGTACTTC.

This chain links TRBV29-1 with TRBJ1-3; D remains ambiguous. V shed 4 bases and J shed 0 bases, with 10 bases lying between them. Per germline, CDR1 SQVTM and CDR2 ANQGSEA. This CDR3 is 14 amino acids long. Written as DNA, the CDR3 is TGCAGCGTTGTATGGAGCTCCTCTGGAAACACCATATATTTT. Its protein product is CSVVWSSSGNTIYF.

V is TRBV4-1 and J is TRBJ2-5; 7 bases fit TRBD1. The assigned J gene may be wrong: the sequence end matches TRBJ2-7 better. Germline V CDR1 and CDR2: MGHRA, YSYEKL. The CDR3 spans 14 residues. CDR3 protein: CASSQPGQSYEQYF. The DNA for the CDR3 is TGCGCCAGCAGCCAACCGGGACAGAGCTACGAGCAGTACTTC.

Comment on this clone: An end of the junction differs from the germline gene, which may be a read error. The chain joins TRBV7-9 to TRBJ2-7; D is undetermined. The CDR3 runs to 15 residues. Per the germline V gene, CDR1 is SEHNR and CDR2 is FQNEAQ (reference sequence). CDR3 sequence (DNA): TGTTCCAGCAGCTCATCGTTAGCCGCCTCCTACGAGCAGTACTTC. It yields the protein CSSSSSLAASYEQYF.

This chain joins TRBV10-2 and TRBJ1-2; D is unresolved. V shed 0 bases and J shed 2 bases, with 4 bases lying between them. Germline V gene data show CDR1 as WSHSY and CDR2 as SAAADI. The CDR3 consists of 13 residues. The CDR3: CASSESGNYGYTF. The CDR3 region has the DNA TGCGCCAGCAGTGAGTCGGGCAACTATGGCTACACCTTC.

The rearrangement links TRBV28 to TRBJ1-5; D remains ambiguous. This CDR3 spans 15 amino acids. V lost 3 bases to trimming and J lost 0 bases, with 9 bases between them. The germline CDR1 and CDR2 sequences are MDHEN and SYDVKM. The CDR3 DNA reads TGTGCCAGCAGTTTTTCGGTCTATAGCAATCAGCCCCAGCATTTT. Translating gives CASSFSVYSNQPQHF.

This chain joins TRBV19 and TRBJ1-1; 9 nucleotides align to TRBD1. CDR1 and CDR2 from the germline V gene are LNHDA and SQIVND (reference sequence). V was pared by 6 bases and J by 0 bases, with 11 bases of the junction left unmatched. This CDR3 contains 17 residues. CDR3 protein: CASRRTGEPSVNTEAFF. The CDR3 DNA is TGTGCCAGTAGGCGGACAGGGGAACCTTCTGTGAACACTGAAGCTTTCTTT.

This rearrangement joins TRBV5-4 to TRBJ2-5; TRBD2 agrees at 7 bases. J lost 5 bases, V lost 9 bases, and 13 bases had no gene match. This CDR3 region has 14 residues. From germline, CDR1 is SGHNT and CDR2 YYREEE (reference sequence). The CDR3 loop is CATSPEAGVETQYF. Here the CDR3 DNA reads TGTGCCACCTCCCCGGAGGCGGGGGTTGAGACCCAGTACTTC.

The chain employs TRBV14 and TRBJ1-2; 8 positions match TRBD1. Germline CDR1 reads SGHDN; CDR2 reads FVKESK. V lost 0 bases, J lost 1 base, and 7 bases stayed unmatched. The CDR3 spans 17 residues. CDR3 residues: CASSQDRDRTLNYGYTF. For the CDR3, the DNA is TGTGCCAGCAGCCAAGATCGGGACAGGACCCTTAACTATGGCTACACCTTC.

The V call is TRBV30, the J call TRBJ2-3; possible D gene TRBD1, 6 bases. Per the germline V gene, CDR1 is GTSNPN and CDR2 is SVGIG (reference sequence). This CDR3 has 16 residues. With 0 bases removed from V and 0 bases from J, the gap between germline ends came to 13 bases. The CDR3 DNA sequence: TGTGCCTGGAGTGTACTTGGGACACAAAGCACAGATACGCAGTATTTT. Its protein is CAWSVLGTQSTDTQYF.

V and J are TRBV7-3 and TRBJ2-2; TRBD1 matches at 11 bases. After removal of 4 bases from V and 5 bases from J, the junction contained 6 bases not matched to a gene. The V gene's germline CDR1 is SGHTA and CDR2 FQGTGA. The length of the CDR3 is 16 residues. The CDR3 nucleotides read TGTGCCAGCAGCTCCGGGACAGGGGGTGGTACCGGGGAGCTGTTTTTT. It yields the protein CASSSGTGGGTGELFF.

In its sample, this clone was seen once. The rearrangement links TRBV7-6 to TRBJ2-7; 8 bases match TRBD1. The CDR3 sequence is 15 residues long. Losses at the gene ends were 1 base for V and 5 bases for J; bases not matched to a gene: 7. The germline gives CDR1 SGHVS, CDR2 FNYEAQ. The CDR3 nucleotides read TGTGCCAGCAGCTTAGGGACAGGGTACCCCCACGAGCAGTACTTC. Translating it yields CASSLGTGYPHEQYF.

The rearrangement uses TRBV4-2 and TRBJ1-4, with TRBD1 as a possible D gene (5 bases). Deletions cut 0 bases from V and 3 bases from J, with 8 bases between. Per the germline V gene, CDR1 is LGHNA and CDR2 is YNFKEQ. The CDR3 contains 15 residues. CDR3 protein: CASSQDRGSNEKLFF. CDR3 bases: TGTGCCAGCAGCCAAGATAGGGGTTCTAATGAAAAACTGTTTTTT.

The rearrangement uses TRBV5-1 and TRBJ1-1, with D maybe TRBD1 (5 bases). Trimming stripped 0 bases from V and 1 base from J, with 13 bases between. The CDR3 is made up of 16 amino acids. From germline, CDR1 is SGHRS and CDR2 YFSETQ. CDR3 bases: TGCGCCAGCAGCTTGGCAAAGGGGATCCGGAACACTGAAGCTTTCTTT. This translates into CASSLAKGIRNTEAFF.

The chain combines TRBV7-9 with TRBJ1-1, with D possibly being TRBD1 (5 bases). Germline CDR1 and CDR2: SEHNR and FQNEAQ (reference sequence). V shed 5 bases and J shed 6 bases, with 19 bases lying between them. This CDR3 contains 15 residues. In DNA, the CDR3 is TGTGCCAGCAGCAAGCTAGGGGTAGGCAGCGCTGAAGCTTTCTTT. Translated: CASSKLGVGSAEAFF.

This sequence joins TRBV5-5 and TRBJ1-5; D is unclear. Germline loops: CDR1 SGHKS, CDR2 YYEKEE (reference sequence). V shed 3 bases and J shed 5 bases, with 9 bases lying between them. This CDR3 is built from 13 residues. The CDR3 reads CASSSSSDQPQHF. CDR3 coding DNA: TGTGCCAGCAGCTCGAGCTCCGATCAGCCCCAGCATTTT.

The chain uses TRBV15 and TRBJ2-7; possible D gene TRBD2, 6 bases. The V gene's germline CDR1 is LNHNV and CDR2 YYDKDF (reference sequence). Trimming pared 1 base from V and 6 bases from J, leaving 10 bases between. The CDR3 contains 13 residues. The DNA for the CDR3 is TGTGCCACCAGCAGAGGACTAGGAGGCGAGCAGTACTTC. Encoded protein: CATSRGLGGEQYF.

The chain links TRBV18 to TRBJ2-7; 7 positions agree with TRBD1. This CDR3 comprises 12 residues. Trimming cost V 3 bases and J 7 bases; bases outside gene matches: 3. Germline V gene data show CDR1 as KGHSH and CDR2 as LQKENI. CDR3 bases: TGTGCCAGCTCACCCAGGGGGTGGGAGCAGTACTTC. Protein: CASSPRGWEQYF. The full variable domain, its missing parts supplied by reference TRBV18 and TRBJ2-7, is NAGVMQNPRHLVRRRGQEARLRCSPMKGHSHVYWYRQLPEEGLKFMVYLQKENIIDESGMPKERFSAEFPKEGPSILRIQQVVRGDSAAYFCASSPRGWEQYFGPGTRLTVT.

This chain joins TRBV19 and TRBJ2-1; TRBD1 agrees at 7 bases. After removal of 6 bases from V and 7 bases from J, the junction contained 12 bases not matched to a gene. Germline values: CDR1 LNHDA, CDR2 SQIVND (reference sequence). CDR3 length: 15 residues. CDR3 region: CASSSDLGTVNEQFF. The CDR3 region has the DNA TGTGCCAGTAGCTCAGACCTCGGGACAGTGAATGAGCAGTTCTTC. The complete variable domain, with remaining parts taken from reference TRBV19 and TRBJ2-1, reads DGGITQSPKYLFRKEGQNVTLSCEQNLNHDAMYWYRQDPGQGLRLIYYSQIVNDFQKGDIAEGYSVSREKKESFPLTVTSAQKNPTAFYLCASSSDLGTVNEQFFGPGTRLTVL.

The CDR3 DNA reads TGCGCCAGCAGCTTTGGCACCGAGGGCCGAGAAAAACTGTTTTTT. This gives the protein CASSFGTEGREKLFF. The genes are TRBV5-1 and TRBJ1-4; D is uncertain. Germline-derived CDR1 and CDR2 are SGHRS and YFSETQ. Trimming cost V 2 bases and J 8 bases, with 16 bases left between them. The CDR3 runs 15 residues.

V gene TRBV27 combines with J gene TRBJ1-1; a weak D match, TRBD1 (5 bases). Germline loops: CDR1 MNHEY, CDR2 SMNVEV (reference sequence). Trimming removed 2 bases at V and 0 bases at J, with 16 bases between. The CDR3 is made up of 17 amino acids. The CDR3 loop reads CASSLGQGLRLNTEAFF. CDR3 nucleotides: TGTGCCAGCAGTTTAGGCCAGGGACTCCGACTGAACACTGAAGCTTTCTTT.

This chain links TRBV9 with TRBJ2-1, with a weak D call TRBD2 (5 bases). With 0 bases removed from V and 4 bases from J, the gap between germline ends came to 14 bases. CDR1 is SGDLS, CDR2 YYNGEE, per germline. The CDR3 has 16 amino acids. DNA of the CDR3: TGTGCCAGCAGCGTAGCGGGGATTGAAGGGTACAATGAGCAGTTCTTC. This sequence encodes CASSVAGIEGYNEQFF.

The V call is TRBV12-5, the J call TRBJ2-5; 9 positions match TRBD1. After removal of 6 bases from V and 5 bases from J, the junction contained 4 bases not matched to a gene. Germline lookup yields CDR1 LGHNT and CDR2 FRNRAP. The CDR3 runs 13 residues. CDR3 amino acids: CASGPGTGETQYF. CDR3 DNA: TGTGCTAGTGGGCCCGGGACAGGGGAGACCCAGTACTTC.

This chain links TRBV5-1 with TRBJ2-5, with a weak D call TRBD2 (5 bases). The V end was cut by 4 bases, the J end by 4 bases, with 11 bases between. CDR1 is SGHRS and CDR2 is YFSETQ in the germline V gene. The CDR3 is 13 amino acids. In nucleotides, the CDR3 is TGCGCCAGCAGCCCAGCTGGAGGAGAGACCCAGTACTTC. The encoded protein is CASSPAGGETQYF.

Regarding this clone: At one end the junction does not follow the germline gene, possibly because of a read error. This CDR3 is CSSRATSGYTDTQYF. CDR3 DNA: TGTTCCAGCAGGGCTACTAGCGGGTACACAGATACGCAGTATTTT. The chain couples TRBV6-4 to TRBJ2-3, with 9 bases lining up with TRBD2. Germline assignment: CDR1 MRHNA and CDR2 SNTAGT. The CDR3 has 15 residues.

The chain joins TRBV5-4 to TRBJ1-4; 7 bases align to TRBD1. J gave up 8 bases and V 4 bases, and 8 bases lay outside the gene matches. There are 14 residues in the CDR3. In germline, CDR1 is SGHNT, CDR2 YYREEE (reference sequence). The CDR3 coding sequence is TGTGCCAGCAGCCCGGACAGGTTTAAAGAAAAACTGTTTTTT. Translation gives CASSPDRFKEKLFF.

The J gene is TRBJ1-5, the V gene TRBV2; D gene uncertain. The germline V and J ends were trimmed by 2 bases and 2 bases, with 10 bases remaining between them. This CDR3 has 15 amino acids. The V gene's germline CDR1 is SNHLY and CDR2 FYNNEI. The CDR3 region is CASSEWGGGNQPQHF. In DNA form, the CDR3 reads TGTGCCAGCAGTGAATGGGGAGGTGGCAATCAGCCCCAGCATTTT.

This clone came up once. The genes are TRBV7-2 and TRBJ2-5, with a weak D call TRBD2 (6 bases). This CDR3 region has 15 residues. Germline lookup yields CDR1 SGHTA and CDR2 FQGNSA. Trimming cost V 4 bases and J 2 bases, with 14 bases left between them. CDR3 DNA sequence: TGTGCCAGCAGCTCCATCCGGGGGAAACAAGAGACCCAGTACTTC. Translated, it gives CASSSIRGKQETQYF.

The V call is TRBV2, the J call TRBJ1-2; maybe TRBD1 (6 bases). The CDR3 has 15 amino acids. The germline V gene encodes CDR1 SNHLY and CDR2 FYNNEI. With 7 bases removed from V and 3 bases from J, the gap between germline ends came to 18 bases. The CDR3 sequence is CASTPAGGRDYGYTF. For the CDR3, the DNA is TGTGCCAGCACCCCGGCGGGGGGGCGGGACTATGGCTACACCTTC.